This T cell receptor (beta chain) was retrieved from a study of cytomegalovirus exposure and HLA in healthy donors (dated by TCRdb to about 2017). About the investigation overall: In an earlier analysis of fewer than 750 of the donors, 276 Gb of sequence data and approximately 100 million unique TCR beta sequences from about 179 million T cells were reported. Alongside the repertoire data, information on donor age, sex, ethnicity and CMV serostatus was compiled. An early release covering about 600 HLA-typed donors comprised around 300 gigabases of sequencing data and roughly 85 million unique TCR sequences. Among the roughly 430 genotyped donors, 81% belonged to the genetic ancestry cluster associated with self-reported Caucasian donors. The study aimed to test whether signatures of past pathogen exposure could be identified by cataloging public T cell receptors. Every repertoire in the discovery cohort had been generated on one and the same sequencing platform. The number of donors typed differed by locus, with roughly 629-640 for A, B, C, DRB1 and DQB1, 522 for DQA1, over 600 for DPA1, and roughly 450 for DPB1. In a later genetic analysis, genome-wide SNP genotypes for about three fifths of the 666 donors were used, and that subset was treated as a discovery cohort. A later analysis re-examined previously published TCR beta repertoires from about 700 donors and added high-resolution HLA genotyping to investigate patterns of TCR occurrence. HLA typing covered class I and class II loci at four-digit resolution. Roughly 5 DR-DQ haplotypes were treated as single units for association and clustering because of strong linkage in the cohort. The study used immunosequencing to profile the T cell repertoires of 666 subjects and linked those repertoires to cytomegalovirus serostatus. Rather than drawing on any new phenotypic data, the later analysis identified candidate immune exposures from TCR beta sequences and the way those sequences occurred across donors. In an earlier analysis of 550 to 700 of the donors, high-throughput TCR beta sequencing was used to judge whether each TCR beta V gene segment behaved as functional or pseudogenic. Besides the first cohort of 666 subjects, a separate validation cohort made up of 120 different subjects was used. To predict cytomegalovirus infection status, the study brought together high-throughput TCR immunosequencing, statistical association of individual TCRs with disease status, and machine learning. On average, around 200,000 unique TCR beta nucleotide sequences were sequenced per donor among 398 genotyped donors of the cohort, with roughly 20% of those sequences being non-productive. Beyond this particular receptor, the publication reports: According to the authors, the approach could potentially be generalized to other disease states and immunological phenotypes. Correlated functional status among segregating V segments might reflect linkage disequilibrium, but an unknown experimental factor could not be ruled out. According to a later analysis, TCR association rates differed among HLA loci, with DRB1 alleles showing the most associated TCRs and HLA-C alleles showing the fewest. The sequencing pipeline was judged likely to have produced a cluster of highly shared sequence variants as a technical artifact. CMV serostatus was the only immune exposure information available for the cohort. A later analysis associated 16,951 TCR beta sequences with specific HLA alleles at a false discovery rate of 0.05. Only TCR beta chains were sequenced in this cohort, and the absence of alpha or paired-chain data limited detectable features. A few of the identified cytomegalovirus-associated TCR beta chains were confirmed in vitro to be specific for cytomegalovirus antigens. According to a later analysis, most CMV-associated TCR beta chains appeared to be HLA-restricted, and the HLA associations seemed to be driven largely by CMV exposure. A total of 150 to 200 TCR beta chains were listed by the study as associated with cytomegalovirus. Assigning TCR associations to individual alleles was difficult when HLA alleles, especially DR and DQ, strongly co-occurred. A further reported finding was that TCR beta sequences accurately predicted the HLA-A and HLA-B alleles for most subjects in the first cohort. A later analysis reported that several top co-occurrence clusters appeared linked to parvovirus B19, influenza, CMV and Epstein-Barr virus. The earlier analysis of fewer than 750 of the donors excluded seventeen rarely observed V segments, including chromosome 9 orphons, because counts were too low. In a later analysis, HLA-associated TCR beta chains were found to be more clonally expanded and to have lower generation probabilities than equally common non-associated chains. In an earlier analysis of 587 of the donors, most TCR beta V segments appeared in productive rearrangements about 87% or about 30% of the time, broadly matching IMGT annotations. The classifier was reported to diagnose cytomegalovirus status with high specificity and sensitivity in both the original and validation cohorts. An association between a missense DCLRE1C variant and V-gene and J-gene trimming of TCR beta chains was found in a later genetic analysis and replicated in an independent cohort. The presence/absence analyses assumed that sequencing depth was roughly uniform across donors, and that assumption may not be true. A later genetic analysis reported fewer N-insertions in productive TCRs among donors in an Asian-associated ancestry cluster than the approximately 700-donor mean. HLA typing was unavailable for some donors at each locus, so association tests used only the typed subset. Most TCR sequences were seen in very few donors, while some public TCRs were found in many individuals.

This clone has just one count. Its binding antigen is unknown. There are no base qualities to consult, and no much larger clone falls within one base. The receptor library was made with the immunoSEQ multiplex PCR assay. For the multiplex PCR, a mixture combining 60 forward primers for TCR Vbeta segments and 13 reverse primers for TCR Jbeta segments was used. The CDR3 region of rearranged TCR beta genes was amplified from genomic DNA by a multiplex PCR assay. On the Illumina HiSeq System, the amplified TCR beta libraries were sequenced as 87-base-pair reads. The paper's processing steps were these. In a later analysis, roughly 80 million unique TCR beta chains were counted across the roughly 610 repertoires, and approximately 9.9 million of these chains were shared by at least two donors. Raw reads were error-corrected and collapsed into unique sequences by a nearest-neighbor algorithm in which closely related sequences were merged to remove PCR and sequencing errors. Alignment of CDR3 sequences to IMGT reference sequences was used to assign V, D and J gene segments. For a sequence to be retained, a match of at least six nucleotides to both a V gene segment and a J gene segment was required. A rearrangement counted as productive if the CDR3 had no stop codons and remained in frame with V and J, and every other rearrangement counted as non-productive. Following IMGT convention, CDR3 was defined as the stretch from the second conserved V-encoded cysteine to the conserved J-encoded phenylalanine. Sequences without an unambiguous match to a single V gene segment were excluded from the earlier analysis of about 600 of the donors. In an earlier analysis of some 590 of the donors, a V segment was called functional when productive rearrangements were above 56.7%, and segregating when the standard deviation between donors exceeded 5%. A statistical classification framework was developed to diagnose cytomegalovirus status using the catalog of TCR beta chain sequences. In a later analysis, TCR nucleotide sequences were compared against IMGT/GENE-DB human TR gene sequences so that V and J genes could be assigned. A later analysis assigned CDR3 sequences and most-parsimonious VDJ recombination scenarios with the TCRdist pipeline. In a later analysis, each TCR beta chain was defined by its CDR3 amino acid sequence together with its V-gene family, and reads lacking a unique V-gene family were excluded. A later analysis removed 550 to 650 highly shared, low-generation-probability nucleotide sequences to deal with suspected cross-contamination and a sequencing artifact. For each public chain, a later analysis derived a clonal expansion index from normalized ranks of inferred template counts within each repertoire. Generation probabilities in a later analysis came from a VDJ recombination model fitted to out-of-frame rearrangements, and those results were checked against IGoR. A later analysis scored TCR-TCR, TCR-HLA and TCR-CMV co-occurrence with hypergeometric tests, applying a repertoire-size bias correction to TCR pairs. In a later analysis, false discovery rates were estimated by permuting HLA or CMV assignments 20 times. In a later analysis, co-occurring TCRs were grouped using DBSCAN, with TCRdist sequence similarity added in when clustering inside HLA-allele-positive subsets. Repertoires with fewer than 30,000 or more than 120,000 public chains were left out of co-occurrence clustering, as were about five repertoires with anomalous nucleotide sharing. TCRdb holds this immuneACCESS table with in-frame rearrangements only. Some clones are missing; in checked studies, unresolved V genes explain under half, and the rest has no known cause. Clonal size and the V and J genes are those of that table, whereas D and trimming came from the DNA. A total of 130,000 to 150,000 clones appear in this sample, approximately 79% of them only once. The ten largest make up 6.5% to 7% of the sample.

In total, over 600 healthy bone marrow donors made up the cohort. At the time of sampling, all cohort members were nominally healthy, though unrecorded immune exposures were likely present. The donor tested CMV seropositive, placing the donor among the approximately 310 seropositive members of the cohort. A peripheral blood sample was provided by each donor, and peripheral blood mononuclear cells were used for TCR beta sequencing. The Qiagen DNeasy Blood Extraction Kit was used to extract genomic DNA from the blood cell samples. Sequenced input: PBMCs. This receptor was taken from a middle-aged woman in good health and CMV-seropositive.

The DNA reads TGTGCTAGTGGTACCCAGACAGGGGACACTGAAGCTTTCTTT. It translates to CASGTQTGDTEAFF. The chain uses TRBV12-5 and TRBJ1-1; 8 central bases correspond to TRBD1. Trimmed from V: 5 bases; trimmed from J: 3 bases; junction bases lacking a gene match: 5. From the germline V gene, CDR1 is LGHNT and CDR2 is FRNRAP. The CDR3 starts with the cysteine, ends with the phenylalanine, and has 14 residues. CDR3 DNA only is kept here, 42 bases in frame from base 1.